The following is a TCR beta chain sequence with its context. This entry belongs to a study of tissue T cells after allogeneic stem cell transplantation. The protocol was immunoSEQ multiplex PCR, while the TCRdb copy is restricted to in-frame clones and leaves out a portion. The sample carries about 100 clones, more than 75% recorded once. Sequencing used spleen tissue, obtained at autopsy. This TCR derives from a female patient aged 40 to 69 with steroid-refractory graft-versus-host disease after an allogeneic stem cell transplant. Some T cells may arise from the graft donor.

CDR3 sequence reads: CATSDLNKETQYF. In DNA, the CDR3 is TGTGCCACCAGTGATTTGAACAAAGAGACCCAGTACTTC. The chain uses TRBV24-1 and TRBJ2-5; D is undetermined. Germline CDR1 is KGHDR and CDR2 is SFDVKD. V dropped 0 bases and J dropped 3 bases, with 4 bases sitting between them. The CDR3 is 13 amino acids.